This paragraph covers one T cell receptor (beta chain) sequence. Its antigen remains unknown. TCRdb reprocessed the reads with MiXCR, giving one entry per CDR3 protein. The table includes approximately 990,000 distinct CDR3 sequences, approximately 31% detected once. The CDR3 covers 16 residues. V dropped 5 bases and J dropped 0 bases, with 14 bases sitting between them. This sample is part of a study of T cell repertoires in cytomegalovirus infection. This clonotype originated in a human donor in good health (CMV status not recorded). Some clones in this sample may be carry-over from other donors' samples. The chain recombines TRBV12-3 or TRBV12-4 with TRBJ1-3, with a tentative D call TRBD1 (5 bases). The source material was cultured CD8+ T cells from PBMCs, sampled from culture after CMV antigen stimulation. The CDR3 DNA reads TGTGCCAGCAGTCTTAGCTCCAGGGACTCTGGAAACACCATATATTTT. As protein: CASSLSSRDSGNTIYF.